Shown below are 22 T cell receptor beta chains from a single sample sequenced in a study of T cell responses to AZD1222 COVID-19 vaccine. Clones were sequenced by immunoSEQ multiplex PCR, and TCRdb holds only the in-frame ones, with some missing. Of tens of thousands of clones detected, 85% appear once; the ten largest clones hold around 5%. This sample comprised peripheral blood, obtained 28 days after the second AZD1222 dose. These receptor sequences come from an adult who received the AZD1222 COVID-19 vaccine.

V gene TRBV4-1 combines with J gene TRBJ1-2; D ambiguous. Germline CDR1 reads MGHRA; CDR2 reads YSYEKL. V lost 5 bases and J lost 4, with 8 bases in between. The CDR3 length is 12 residues. CDR3 loop: CASSLRTYGYTF. The CDR3 nucleotides read TGCGCCAGCAGCTTGCGGACCTATGGCTACACCTTC.

The chain joins TRBV4-3 to TRBJ2-1, with 14 bases aligning to TRBD2. The CDR3 loop spans 16 amino acids. V lost 3 bases, J lost 10 bases, and 8 bases stayed unmatched. Germline V gene lookup returns CDR1 LGHNA and CDR2 YSLEER. The CDR3 here is CASSHTGTSGRQEQFF. The CDR3 region has the DNA TGCGCCAGCAGCCACACCGGGACTAGCGGGAGACAGGAGCAGTTCTTC.

V usage is TRBV5-4 and J usage is TRBJ1-4; no clear D. This CDR3 has 14 residues. The germline V and J ends were trimmed by 0 bases and 8 bases, with 11 bases remaining between them. Germline V lookup: CDR1 SGHNT, CDR2 YYREEE (reference sequence). The CDR3 DNA is TGTGCCAGCAGCTTGGGCAGGAGAGAAGAAAAACTGTTTTTT. Translated: CASSLGRREEKLFF.

The chain combines TRBV30 with TRBJ1-6; D is possibly TRBD1 (6 bases). The CDR3 covers 14 residues. Germline CDR1 reads GTSNPN; CDR2 reads SVGIG (reference sequence). The V and J ends lost 6 bases and 7 bases respectively, with 16 bases between them. The CDR3 DNA reads as TGTGCCTGCTCCGGGAGGGGGGGCAATTCACCCCTCCACTTT. The encoded protein is CACSGRGGNSPLHF.

In this sample, this clone turned up a few times. This rearrangement joins TRBV7-8 to TRBJ2-5, with 10 bases aligning to TRBD2. V was pared by 2 bases and J by 5 bases, with 17 bases of the junction left unmatched. CDR1 is SGHVS and CDR2 is FQNEAQ in the germline V gene. This CDR3 has 19 residues. Here the CDR3 reads CASSLRAAGASGRAETQYF. The CDR3 region has the DNA TGTGCCAGCAGCTTAAGGGCGGCAGGCGCTAGCGGGAGAGCTGAGACCCAGTACTTC.

This rearrangement joins TRBV7-2 to TRBJ2-1; D is unclear. The V gene's germline CDR1 is SGHTA and CDR2 FQGNSA. V was pared by 3 bases and J by 1 base, with 7 bases between. This CDR3 contains 14 residues. In DNA form, the CDR3 reads TGTGCCAGCAGCTTTAGCTCTTCCTACAATGAGCAGTTCTTC. Translated, it gives CASSFSSSYNEQFF.

V usage is TRBV5-4 and J usage is TRBJ2-4; D unclear. Germline V CDR1 and CDR2: SGHNT, YYREEE (reference sequence). V was pared by 4 bases and J by 6 bases, with 17 bases between. The CDR3 spans 15 residues. The CDR3 loop is CASSPYSGTPNIQYF. The CDR3 nucleotides read TGTGCCAGCAGCCCCTACTCTGGCACACCAAACATTCAGTACTTC.

This clone was found a few times. The chain joins TRBV18 to TRBJ1-4; D is possibly TRBD1 (5 bases). This CDR3 is built from 15 residues. V was shortened by 2 bases and J by 6 bases, with 13 bases between the two germline ends. CDR1 KGHSH and CDR2 LQKENI come from the germline V gene. CDR3: CASSPFSGGYEKLFF. CDR3 DNA: TGTGCCAGCTCACCATTTTCCGGGGGTTATGAAAAACTGTTTTTT.

The chain couples TRBV28 to TRBJ1-2; possible D gene TRBD1, 6 bases. The V end lost 6 bases, the J end lost 7 bases, and 12 bases lay between the germline ends. Germline V CDR1 and CDR2: MDHEN, SYDVKM. This CDR3 contains 12 residues. CDR3 nucleotides: TGTGCCAGCAGAACAGGGTCGGGTGGCTACACCTTC. Its protein product is CASRTGSGGYTF.

The chain has TRBV6-5 and TRBJ2-2, with a possible D match to TRBD1 (6 bases). The CDR3 length is 13 residues. CDR1 and CDR2 (germline): MNHEY, SVGAGI. Between the trimmed V and J ends, which lost 5 bases and 9 bases, there was a span of 13 bases. CDR3 nucleotides: TGTGCCAGCAGTCCGCTTGGGGGCCGGGAGCTGTTTTTT. Amino acid sequence: CASSPLGGRELFF.

The V and J genes are TRBV30 and TRBJ1-3, with a possible D match to TRBD1 (5 bases). The CDR3 covers 13 residues. Trimming removed 5 bases from V and 2 bases from J, with 10 bases in between. From germline, CDR1 is GTSNPN and CDR2 SVGIG (reference sequence). DNA of the CDR3: TGTGCCTGGGATGGGGGTGCTGGAAACACCATATATTTT. Translated: CAWDGGAGNTIYF.

The V gene is TRBV4-2, the J gene TRBJ2-5; D is possibly TRBD1 or TRBD2 (5 bases each). The germline V gene has CDR1 LGHNA and CDR2 YNFKEQ. The CDR3 has 15 amino acids. Deletions cut 0 bases from V and 3 bases from J, with 11 bases between. The CDR3 nucleotides read TGTGCCAGCAGCCAAGATCGGGGCCAGGAAGAGACCCAGTACTTC. It encodes CASSQDRGQEETQYF.

The DNA of the CDR3 is TGTGCCAGTAGTACCCCGCGGATCTCTGGAAACACCATATATTTT. Protein product: CASSTPRISGNTIYF. The V and J genes are TRBV19 and TRBJ1-3; D remains ambiguous. CDR3 length equals 15 residues. Germline lookup yields CDR1 LNHDA and CDR2 SQIVND (reference sequence). V was trimmed by 4 bases and J by 0 bases, leaving 10 bases between them.

This clone was found once. The rearrangement uses TRBV29-1 and TRBJ2-1; tentative D call: TRBD2 (7 bases). V gave up 2 bases and J gave up 7 bases, with 15 bases separating them. In germline, CDR1 is SQVTM, CDR2 ANQGSEA. The CDR3 runs to 14 residues. In DNA, the CDR3 is TGCAGCGTTGAAAGTGGGGGGGCTTGGAATGAGCAGTTCTTC. Its protein product is CSVESGGAWNEQFF.

V and J are TRBV5-1 and TRBJ2-1; TRBD2 agrees at 10 bases. Per the germline V gene, CDR1 is SGHRS and CDR2 is YFSETQ. V shed 5 bases, J shed 4 bases, and the junction held 3 bases outside the gene matches. The CDR3 has 14 amino acids. This CDR3 reads CASSWTSGYNEQFF. Here the CDR3 DNA reads TGCGCCAGCAGTTGGACTAGCGGATACAATGAGCAGTTCTTC.

In its sample, this clone was seen a few times. The gene calls are TRBV11-2 and TRBJ1-2, with 8 bases that match TRBD1. This CDR3 has 15 residues. The germline V gene encodes CDR1 SGHAT and CDR2 FQNNGV. Unmatched junction bases numbered 9, after V lost 4 bases and J lost 5 bases. The CDR3 region is CASSSGGQGVYGYTF. The CDR3 nucleotides read TGTGCCAGCAGCTCGGGTGGACAGGGTGTATATGGCTACACCTTC.

The V call is TRBV5-1, the J call TRBJ1-1; D is possibly TRBD1 (6 bases). Germline V lookup: CDR1 SGHRS, CDR2 YFSETQ. The CDR3 consists of 15 residues. Trimming removed 1 base at V and 0 bases at J, with 10 bases between. Here the CDR3 DNA reads TGCGCCAGCAGCTTGTTGGGGGCTCTGAACACTGAAGCTTTCTTT. Its translation is CASSLLGALNTEAFF.

This rearrangement joins TRBV19 to TRBJ2-7; D perhaps matches TRBD1 (5 bases). In germline, CDR1 is LNHDA, CDR2 SQIVND (reference sequence). V was shortened by 6 bases and J by 6 bases, with 18 bases between the two germline ends. CDR3 length: 14 amino acids. The CDR3 reads CASSPAPRVGEQYF. For the CDR3, the DNA is TGTGCCAGTAGCCCCGCCCCCAGGGTCGGCGAGCAGTACTTC.

This chain joins TRBV10-3 and TRBJ2-1, with TRBD1 identical over 7 bases. The V and J ends lost 5 bases and 2 bases, in that order; junction bases with no gene match: 3. The germline V gene has CDR1 ENHRY and CDR2 SYGVKD. CDR3 length: 14 amino acids. CDR3 protein: CAISTGTAYNEQFF. CDR3 sequence (DNA): TGTGCCATCAGTACCGGGACAGCCTACAATGAGCAGTTCTTC.

J is TRBJ1-2 and V is TRBV5-1; the D gene is possibly TRBD1 (5 bases). The CDR3 is made up of 15 amino acids. The germline gives CDR1 SGHRS, CDR2 YFSETQ. V was trimmed by 4 bases and J by 1 base, leaving 14 bases between them. The CDR3 nucleotides are TGCGCCAGCAGCGGGGGAGTTGCAATTAACTATGGCTACACCTTC. This sequence encodes CASSGGVAINYGYTF.

V usage is TRBV3-1 (or the pseudogene TRBV3-2) and J usage is TRBJ2-6; unclear D gene. The CDR3 is 15 amino acids. From germline, CDR1 is LGHDT and CDR2 YNNKEL (reference sequence). The V and J ends lost 1 base and 3 bases respectively, with 7 bases between them. The CDR3 here is CASSQGAVGANVLTF. The CDR3 DNA follows: TGTGCCAGCAGCCAAGGGGCTGTTGGGGCCAACGTCCTGACTTTC.

V usage is TRBV11-2 and J usage is TRBJ2-2, with D possibly being TRBD1 (5 bases). V was shortened by 5 bases and J by 4 bases, with 11 bases between the two germline ends. Germline V CDR1 and CDR2: SGHAT, FQNNGV. This CDR3 is built from 14 residues. CDR3 loop: CASSLQVGTGELFF. CDR3 sequence (DNA): TGTGCCAGCAGCCTACAGGTGGGCACCGGGGAGCTGTTTTTT.